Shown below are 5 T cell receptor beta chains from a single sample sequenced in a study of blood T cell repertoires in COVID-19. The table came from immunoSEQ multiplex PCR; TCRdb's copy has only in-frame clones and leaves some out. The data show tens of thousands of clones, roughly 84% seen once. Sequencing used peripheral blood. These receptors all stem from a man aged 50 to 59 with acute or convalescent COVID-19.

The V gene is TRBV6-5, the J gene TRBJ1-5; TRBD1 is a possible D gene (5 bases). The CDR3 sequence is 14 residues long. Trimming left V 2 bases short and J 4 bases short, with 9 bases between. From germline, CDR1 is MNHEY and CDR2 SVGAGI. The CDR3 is CASSYRGSNQPQHF. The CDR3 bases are TGTGCCAGCAGTTACCGGGGGTCAAATCAGCCCCAGCATTTT.

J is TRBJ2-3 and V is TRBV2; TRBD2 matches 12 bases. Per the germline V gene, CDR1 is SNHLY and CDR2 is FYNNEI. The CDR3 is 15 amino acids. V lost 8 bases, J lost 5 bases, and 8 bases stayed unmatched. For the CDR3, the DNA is TGTGCCAGCGTCCGACTAGCGGGGGCCAGAGATACGCAGTATTTT. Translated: CASVRLAGARDTQYF.

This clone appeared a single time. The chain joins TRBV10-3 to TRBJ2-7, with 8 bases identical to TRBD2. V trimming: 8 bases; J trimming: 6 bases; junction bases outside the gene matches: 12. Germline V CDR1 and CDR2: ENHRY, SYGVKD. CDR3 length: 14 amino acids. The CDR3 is CAIAGGAKNGEQYF. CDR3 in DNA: TGTGCCATCGCGGGGGGCGCTAAAAATGGCGAGCAGTACTTC.

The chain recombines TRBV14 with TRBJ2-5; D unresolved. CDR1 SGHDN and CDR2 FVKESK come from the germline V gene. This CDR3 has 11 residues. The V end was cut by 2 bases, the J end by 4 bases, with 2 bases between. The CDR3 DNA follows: TGTGCCAGCAGCCAACGAGAGACCCAGTACTTC. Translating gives CASSQRETQYF.

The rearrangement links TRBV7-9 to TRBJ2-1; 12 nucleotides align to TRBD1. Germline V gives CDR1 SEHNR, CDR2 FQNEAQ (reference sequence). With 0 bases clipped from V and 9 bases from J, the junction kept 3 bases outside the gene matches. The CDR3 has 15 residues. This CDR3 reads CASSLAGTGGVEQFF. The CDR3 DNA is TGTGCCAGCAGCTTAGCGGGGACAGGGGGCGTTGAGCAGTTCTTC. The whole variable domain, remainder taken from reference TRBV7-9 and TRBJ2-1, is DTGVSQNPRHKITKRGQNVTFRCDPISEHNRLYWYRQTLGQGPEFLTYFQNEAQLEKSRLLSDRFSAERPKGSFSTLEIQRTEQGDSAMYLCASSLAGTGGVEQFFGPGTRLTVL.